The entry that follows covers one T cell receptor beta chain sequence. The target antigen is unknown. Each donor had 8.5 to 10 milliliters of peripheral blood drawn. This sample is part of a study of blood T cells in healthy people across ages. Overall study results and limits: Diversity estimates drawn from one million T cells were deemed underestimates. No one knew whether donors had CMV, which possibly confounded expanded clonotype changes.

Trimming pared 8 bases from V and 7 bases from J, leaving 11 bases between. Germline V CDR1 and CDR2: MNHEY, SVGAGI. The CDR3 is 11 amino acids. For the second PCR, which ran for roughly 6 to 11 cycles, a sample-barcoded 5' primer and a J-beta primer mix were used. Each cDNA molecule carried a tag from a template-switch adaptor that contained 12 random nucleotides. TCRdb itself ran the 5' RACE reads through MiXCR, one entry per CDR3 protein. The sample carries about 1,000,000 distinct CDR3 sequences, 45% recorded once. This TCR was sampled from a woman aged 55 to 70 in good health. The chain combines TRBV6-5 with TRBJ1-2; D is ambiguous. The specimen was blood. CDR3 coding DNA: TGTGCCAGCTTTTCAAGGCTTGGCTACACCTTC. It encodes CASFSRLGYTF.